What follows are 21 T cell receptor beta chains derived from one specimen sequenced in a study of OX40 agonist ivuxolimab in advanced cancers. Here immunoSEQ multiplex PCR was the method, and the copy in TCRdb shows in-frame clones only, minus some. This sample has around 70,000 clones, with roughly 80% found just once. The sample in question was CD4+ or CD8+ T cells sorted from blood, obtained in a trial of the OX40 agonist ivuxolimab. The receptors derive from an adult with an advanced solid tumor such as melanoma, head and neck, liver or kidney cancer.

The V and J genes are TRBV7-3 and TRBJ2-3; D is possibly TRBD2 (6 bases). This CDR3 spans 13 amino acids. CDR1 is SGHTA and CDR2 is FQGTGA in the germline V gene. V lost 1 base, J lost 6 bases, and 8 bases lay in between. The CDR3 bases are TGTGCCAGCAGCTTAAACAGCGGGGATACGCAGTATTTT. Translated: CASSLNSGDTQYF.

The rearrangement uses TRBV5-1 and TRBJ1-1; 10 bases are shared with TRBD1. This CDR3 has 14 amino acids. Germline trimming cut 4 bases from V and 1 base from J; bases unmatched to any gene: 1. Germline loops: CDR1 SGHRS, CDR2 YFSETQ. The CDR3 DNA is TGCGCCAGCAGCCGGGACAGGGGGAACACTGAAGCTTTCTTT. Its protein is CASSRDRGNTEAFF.

This chain uses TRBV7-2 with TRBJ2-5; 9 bases fit TRBD2. J lost 1 base, V lost 4 bases, and 7 bases had no gene match. Germline CDR1 SGHTA, CDR2 FQGNSA. This CDR3 comprises 16 residues. The CDR3 sequence: CASSWTSEYPQETQYF. The CDR3 bases are TGTGCCAGCAGCTGGACTAGCGAGTACCCCCAAGAGACCCAGTACTTC.

V and J are TRBV5-1 and TRBJ2-1, with a weak D call TRBD1 (6 bases). Germline V gene lookup returns CDR1 SGHRS and CDR2 YFSETQ. This CDR3 is 13 amino acids long. Trimming took 3 bases from V and 9 from J, leaving 13 bases between them. The CDR3 region has the DNA TGCGCCAGCAGCTCCGACAGGTTGGGTGAGCAGTTCTTC. Translating gives CASSSDRLGEQFF.

This chain uses TRBV30 with TRBJ1-2, with a weak D call TRBD1 (5 bases). The CDR3 spans 14 residues. Germline CDR1 and CDR2: GTSNPN and SVGIG (reference sequence). V was cut by 0 bases and J by 8 bases, with 16 bases left in between. The CDR3 DNA reads as TGTGCCTGGAGTGTACGTGGACTGAGGGGAGGCTACACCTTC. Its protein is CAWSVRGLRGGYTF.

This clone appeared a single time. This chain uses TRBV18 with TRBJ1-1; D call uncertain. CDR3 length: 13 amino acids. With 1 base removed from V and 1 base from J, the gap between germline ends came to 4 bases. The V gene's germline CDR1 is KGHSH and CDR2 LQKENI. The CDR3 DNA reads TGTGCCAGCTCACCACGACAGAACACTGAAGCTTTCTTT. Translation: CASSPRQNTEAFF.

This sequence joins TRBV21-1 and TRBJ2-7; the table's D call of TRBD2 was not tested on the DNA. TRBV21-1 is a pseudogene. CDR3 size: 13 residues. This CDR3 is CASSKAAAYEQYF. The CDR3 DNA sequence: TGTGCCAGCAGCAAAGCGGCGGCCTACGAGCAGTACTTC.

The chain has TRBV12-5 and TRBJ2-3, with 8 bases matching TRBD2. The CDR3 covers 17 residues. The germline V gene has CDR1 LGHNT and CDR2 FRNRAP. After removal of 2 bases from V and 2 bases from J, the junction contained 9 bases not matched to a gene. CDR3 protein: CASGLYRTSGSTDTQYF. In DNA form, the CDR3 reads TGTGCTAGTGGTTTGTATAGAACTAGCGGATCCACAGATACGCAGTATTTT.

The genes are TRBV6-6 and TRBJ1-3; D may be TRBD1 (5 bases). Germline assignment: CDR1 MNHNY and CDR2 SVGAGI (reference sequence). The CDR3 extends over 16 amino acids. V lost 5 bases and J 4 bases, leaving 18 bases between the germline ends. The CDR3 loop reads CASSGVGPRGGNTIYF. The DNA of the CDR3 is TGTGCCAGCAGTGGAGTGGGACCGAGGGGCGGAAACACCATATATTTT.

The J gene is TRBJ2-1, the V gene TRBV19, with 16 positions matching TRBD2. CDR3 size: 18 residues. Germline V gives CDR1 LNHDA, CDR2 SQIVND (reference sequence). The trim removed 3 bases at V and 7 bases at J, leaving 9 bases unmatched. The CDR3 DNA sequence: TGTGCCAGTAGTATCGCCGGGACTAGCGGGAGGGTTAAGAATGAGCAGTTCTTC. It is translated as CASSIAGTSGRVKNEQFF.

This chain joins TRBV14 and TRBJ2-1; 11 bases agree with TRBD2. The CDR3 extends over 21 amino acids. Germline CDR1 reads SGHDN; CDR2 reads FVKESK. V shed 2 bases and J 1 base; nucleotides not matched to a gene: 16. CDR3 nucleotides: TGTGCCAGCAGCCAACGGACCCTTCGATCTAGCGGGAGGCGATCCTACAATGAGCAGTTCTTC. Translation: CASSQRTLRSSGRRSYNEQFF. Drawing the rest from reference TRBV14 and TRBJ2-1, the complete variable domain is EAGVTQFPSHSVIEKGQTVTLRCDPISGHDNLYWYRRVMGKEIKFLLHFVKESKQDESGMPNNRFLAERTGGTYSTLKVQPAELEDSGVYFCASSQRTLRSSGRRSYNEQFFGPGTRLTVL.

This chain connects TRBV5-1 to TRBJ2-3; TRBD1 agrees at 8 bases. The germline V gene has CDR1 SGHRS and CDR2 YFSETQ. The junction had 7 bases not matched to a gene; V was cut back by 1 base and J by 3 bases. The CDR3 covers 16 residues. This chain's CDR3 is CASSLNGQGRTDTQYF. DNA for the CDR3: TGCGCCAGCAGCTTGAATGGACAGGGTAGAACAGATACGCAGTATTTT.

The CDR3 coding sequence is TGTGCCAGCAGCCTTTTGCATGGGCAGGGGGTGCCCAATGAGCAGTTCTTC. Protein: CASSLLHGQGVPNEQFF. This chain links TRBV7-8 with TRBJ2-1, with 7 bases matching TRBD1. This CDR3 comprises 17 residues. Germline CDR1 SGHVS, CDR2 FQNEAQ. V was clipped by 5 bases and J by 6 bases; unmatched bases: 16.

The chain has TRBV18 and TRBJ1-1, with a possible D match to TRBD1 (5 bases). The CDR3 loop spans 15 amino acids. The V and J ends lost 3 bases and 1 base respectively, with 12 bases between them. Germline lookup yields CDR1 KGHSH and CDR2 LQKENI. CDR3 DNA sequence: TGTGCCAGCTCACCGGGCGGGGGGACGAACACTGAAGCTTTCTTT. Its protein product is CASSPGGGTNTEAFF.

The count of this clone is one. The V gene is TRBV7-2, the J gene TRBJ2-3; 12 positions match TRBD2. After removal of 3 bases from V and 4 bases from J, the junction contained 8 bases not matched to a gene. This CDR3 has 17 amino acids. CDR1 and CDR2 from the germline V gene are SGHTA and FQGNSA. The CDR3 DNA reads TGTGCCAGCAGCTTGAGGACTAGCGGGACGGGCCCAGATACGCAGTATTTT. It yields the protein CASSLRTSGTGPDTQYF.

The J gene is TRBJ2-7, the V gene TRBV27; 7 nucleotides align to TRBD2. J was trimmed by 4 bases and V by 4 bases; bases with no gene match: 4. Germline CDR1 and CDR2: MNHEY and SMNVEV (reference sequence). The CDR3 has 13 amino acids. The chain's CDR3 is CASSSGRAYEQYF. The CDR3 DNA reads TGTGCCAGCAGTTCGGGGAGGGCGTACGAGCAGTACTTC.

Sample share makes this clone large (0.1 to 1%). This sequence joins TRBV11-3 and TRBJ2-3; D might be TRBD2 (5 bases). The V gene lost 5 bases and the J gene lost 3 bases, with 12 bases spanning the gap. The CDR3 runs to 14 residues. The germline V gene has CDR1 SGHNT and CDR2 YENEEA. The CDR3 sequence: CASSIPSRTDTQYF. The CDR3 nucleotides are TGTGCCAGCAGCATACCTAGCAGAACAGATACGCAGTATTTT.

The J gene is TRBJ2-1, the V gene TRBV6-5; 11 bases line up with TRBD1. Germline trimming cut 2 bases from V and 3 bases from J; bases unmatched to any gene: 3. The CDR3 sequence is 16 residues long. Germline assignment: CDR1 MNHEY and CDR2 SVGAGI. The CDR3, as DNA: TGTGCCAGCAGTTACGACGGGACAGGGGGCTACAATGAGCAGTTCTTC. Translated: CASSYDGTGGYNEQFF.

The chain joins TRBV6-6 to TRBJ2-3, with D possibly TRBD1 on 6 matching bases. This CDR3 contains 13 residues. In germline, CDR1 is MNHNY, CDR2 SVGAGI (reference sequence). V lost 6 bases to trimming and J lost 3 bases, with 10 bases between them. DNA of the CDR3: TGTGCCAGCAGCGCAGACAGGACAGATACGCAGTATTTT. It specifies CASSADRTDTQYF.

The chain combines TRBV11-1 with TRBJ2-7; TRBD2 aligns across 7 bases. After removal of 4 bases from V and 6 bases from J, the junction contained 18 bases not matched to a gene. CDR3 length equals 17 residues. Germline V gene data show CDR1 as SGHAT and CDR2 as FQDESV (reference sequence). The DNA for the CDR3 is TGTGCCAGCAGCTCTAGAACTTATGGGGCGGGAGTGGCCGAGCAGTACTTC. Amino acid sequence: CASSSRTYGAGVAEQYF.

The chain links TRBV7-7 to TRBJ2-3, with D possibly being TRBD1 or TRBD2 (5 bases each). This CDR3 is built from 14 residues. The germline CDR1 and CDR2 sequences are SSHAT and FNYEAQ (reference sequence). Trimming shortened V by 1 base and J by 2 bases, and 7 bases separated the two germline ends. The CDR3, as DNA: TGTGCCAGCAGCTTAGACGGGACCACAGATACGCAGTATTTT. It specifies CASSLDGTTDTQYF.